These 30 T cell receptor beta chains were sequenced from one sample in a study of T-cell memory formation after mild COVID-19. TCRdb used MiXCR to reprocess the 5' RACE reads, holding one entry per CDR3 protein. The table has roughly 600,000 distinct CDR3 sequences, more than 15% seen once; the top ten hold around 12%. The sample taken for sequencing was PBMCs or a T cell subset sorted from them (not recorded which). The origin of the receptors is an adult woman who had mild COVID-19 (a few samples of this study predate the infection). Cell type and time point are not known.

The chain employs TRBV20-1 and TRBJ2-2; TRBD1 agrees at 9 bases. Trimming took 3 bases from V and 1 from J; bases not matched to a gene: 3. CDR3 length: 15 residues. CDR1 and CDR2 from the germline V gene are DFQATT and SNEGSKA (reference sequence). CDR3 in amino acids: CSARGQGVNTGELFF. In DNA, the CDR3 is TGCAGTGCTAGGGGACAGGGAGTGAACACCGGGGAGCTGTTTTTT.

The rearrangement links TRBV9 to TRBJ2-7; 9 bases agree with TRBD1. The V gene's germline CDR1 is SGDLS and CDR2 YYNGEE. The trim removed 0 bases at V and 4 bases at J, leaving 8 bases unmatched. The CDR3 loop spans 16 amino acids. The CDR3 sequence: CASSVGGTGHGYEQYF. The CDR3 bases are TGTGCCAGCAGCGTAGGTGGGACAGGGCATGGGTACGAGCAGTACTTC.

The V and J genes are TRBV9 and TRBJ2-1; TRBD2 matches 9 bases. The CDR3 is 18 residues long. The trim removed 0 bases at V and 1 base at J, leaving 8 bases unmatched. The germline V gene encodes CDR1 SGDLS and CDR2 YYNGEE. This CDR3 reads CASSVGGVREGSYNEQFF. The CDR3 DNA reads TGTGCCAGCAGCGTAGGTGGGGTGCGGGAGGGATCCTACAATGAGCAGTTCTTC.

The chain employs TRBV5-5 and TRBJ2-7; TRBD2 might be the D (6 bases). Germline V CDR1 and CDR2: SGHKS, YYEKEE (reference sequence). Trimming removed 2 bases from V and 5 bases from J, with 11 bases in between. The CDR3 runs to 13 residues. CDR3 sequence reads: CASSFGAGNEQYF. DNA for the CDR3: TGTGCCAGCAGCTTTGGGGCGGGAAACGAGCAGTACTTC.

This clonotype was observed a handful of times. The V call is TRBV6-5, the J call TRBJ1-2, with TRBD1 matching 7 bases. CDR1 MNHEY and CDR2 SVGAGI come from the germline V gene. The J segment lost 9 bases and the V segment lost 6 bases, leaving 13 bases of the junction unmatched. The CDR3 runs to 14 residues. CDR3 nucleotide sequence: TGTGCCAGCAGGCCCGGGACAGCCGCTCGGCGCTACACCTTC. It specifies CASRPGTAARRYTF.

The table lists this clonotype with a count of one. The V and J genes are TRBV5-6 and TRBJ2-1; 8 nucleotides match TRBD2. The germline CDR1 and CDR2 sequences are SGHDT and YYEEEE. The CDR3 runs to 15 residues. Trimming took 5 bases from V and 5 from J; bases not matched to a gene: 9. CDR3 in DNA: TGTGCCAGCAGGCCTTTAGCGGGGCCGAACAATGAGCAGTTCTTC. Translated: CASRPLAGPNNEQFF.

This rearrangement joins TRBV27 to TRBJ1-1, with D hard to call. CDR3 length: 14 amino acids. Germline CDR1 MNHEY, CDR2 SMNVEV (reference sequence). Trimming removed 4 bases from V and 3 bases from J, with 12 bases in between. The CDR3: CASSSSPWDTEAFF. CDR3 in DNA: TGTGCCAGCAGTTCCTCCCCTTGGGACACTGAAGCTTTCTTT.

The chain recombines TRBV10-3 with TRBJ1-3, with D unclear. V lost 0 bases and J lost 4, with 10 bases in between. The V gene's germline CDR1 is ENHRY and CDR2 SYGVKD. The CDR3 spans 15 residues. Here the CDR3 DNA reads TGTGCCATCAGTGAGTCGGGAGGATCAGGAAACACCATATATTTT. This gives the protein CAISESGGSGNTIYF.

About this clonotype itself: One base away lies a much larger clone, so this may be a sequencing read error. The chain employs TRBV5-1 and TRBJ1-1, with D possibly TRBD1 on 5 matching bases. In germline, CDR1 is SGHRS, CDR2 YFSETQ. Trimming stripped 3 bases from V and 5 bases from J, with 14 bases between. The CDR3 is made up of 14 amino acids. The CDR3 spells CASSSQTAKTEAFF. The CDR3 nucleotides read TGCGCCAGCAGCTCTCAGACAGCGAAAACTGAAGCTTTCTTT.

This clonotype was found a few times. The rearrangement joins TRBV18 to TRBJ2-1; 14 bases fit TRBD2. Germline values: CDR1 KGHSH, CDR2 LQKENI. Losses at the gene ends were 3 bases for V and 6 bases for J; bases not matched to a gene: 4. The CDR3 consists of 16 residues. In DNA, the CDR3 is TGTGCCAGCTCACCCGCGACTAGCGGGGGGGCCAATGAGCAGTTCTTC. It translates to CASSPATSGGANEQFF.

A few counts support this clonotype. CDR3 sequence reads: CASSSGATQYF. In DNA form, the CDR3 reads TGTGCCAGCAGCTCAGGGGCCACGCAGTATTTT. The chain links TRBV7-8 to TRBJ2-3; weak D call: TRBD1 (6 bases). CDR1 SGHVS and CDR2 FQNEAQ come from the germline V gene. V lost 4 bases and J lost 9, with 8 bases in between. CDR3 length: 11 residues.

This clonotype occurred many times. The genes are TRBV7-2 and TRBJ2-1; no firm D call. V was pared by 4 bases and J by 4 bases, with 17 bases between. Germline V gene lookup returns CDR1 SGHTA and CDR2 FQGNSA. There are 16 residues in the CDR3. CDR3 sequence: CASSSSLLLHYNEQFF. For the CDR3, the DNA is TGTGCCAGCAGCTCCTCTCTTCTACTACATTACAATGAGCAGTTCTTC.

The table lists this clonotype with a few counts. V and J are TRBV19 and TRBJ1-2; maybe TRBD1 (5 bases). This CDR3 is built from 18 residues. In germline, CDR1 is LNHDA, CDR2 SQIVND (reference sequence). The V end was cut by 5 bases, the J end by 2 bases, with 24 bases between. The CDR3 loop is CASSPHPGQRFENYGYTF. The CDR3 coding sequence is TGTGCCAGTAGTCCACATCCAGGGCAGAGGTTCGAGAACTATGGCTACACCTTC. Full variable domain (rest looked up from reference TRBV19 and TRBJ1-2): DGGITQSPKYLFRKEGQNVTLSCEQNLNHDAMYWYRQDPGQGLRLIYYSQIVNDFQKGDIAEGYSVSREKKESFPLTVTSAQKNPTAFYLCASSPHPGQRFENYGYTFGSGTRLTVV.

This clonotype was counted only a few times. This chain joins TRBV2 and TRBJ2-2; unclear D gene. Germline V gene lookup returns CDR1 SNHLY and CDR2 FYNNEI. The CDR3 sequence is 11 residues long. Trimming pared 9 bases from V and 5 bases from J, leaving 7 bases between. The CDR3 sequence: CASLGTGELFF. The CDR3 DNA follows: TGTGCCAGTCTGGGGACCGGGGAGCTGTTTTTT. The variable domain in full, with the rest retrieved from reference TRBV2 and TRBJ2-2, is EPEVTQTPSHQVTQMGQEVILRCVPISNHLYFYWYRQILGQKVEFLVSFYNNEISEKSEIFDDQFSVERPDGSNFTLKIRSTKLEDSAMYFCASLGTGELFFGEGSRLTVL.

This clonotype appeared a few times. V gene TRBV7-2 combines with J gene TRBJ2-3, with 9 bases lining up with TRBD2. Germline CDR1 reads SGHTA; CDR2 reads FQGNSA. CDR3 size: 17 residues. With 5 bases clipped from V and 3 bases from J, the junction kept 12 bases outside the gene matches. The CDR3, as DNA: TGTGCCAGCAGCCACAGGTCTAGCGGGATACGTACAGATACGCAGTATTTT. Its protein product is CASSHRSSGIRTDTQYF. Together with reference TRBV7-2 and TRBJ2-3, the CDR3 gives the full variable domain: GAGVSQSPSNKVTEKGKDVELRCDPISGHTALYWYRQSLGQGLEFLIYFQGNSAPDKSGLPSDRFSAERTGGSVSTLTIQRTQQEDSAVYLCASSHRSSGIRTDTQYFGPGTRLTVL.

The table lists this clonotype with a few counts. The V gene is TRBV12-3 or TRBV12-4, the J gene TRBJ2-7; 12 bases are a match to TRBD2. V dropped 4 bases and J dropped 6; count of bases not matched to a gene: 10. The CDR3 totals 16 residues. DNA of the CDR3: TGTGCCAGCAGTTACGGGACTAGCGGGCCTCTAGCCGAGCAGTACTTC. It yields the protein CASSYGTSGPLAEQYF.

This chain links TRBV5-1 with TRBJ1-5; D gene unclear. This CDR3 comprises 14 residues. Germline V gene data show CDR1 as SGHRS and CDR2 as YFSETQ. Trimming took off 4 bases at V and 7 bases at J, with 15 bases between the two ends. The CDR3 sequence is CASSRLGGNQPQHF. The CDR3 nucleotides read TGCGCCAGCAGCCGGCTCGGAGGAAACCAGCCCCAGCATTTT.

The rearrangement uses TRBV10-3 and TRBJ2-6; 9 nucleotides line up with TRBD1. This CDR3 has 20 residues. Per germline, CDR1 ENHRY and CDR2 SYGVKD. V gave up 3 bases and J gave up 1 base; unmatched junction bases: 13. The DNA for the CDR3 is TGTGCCATCAGTGAAAAGTCCGGGACAGGGCGTTCTTCTGGGGCCAACGTCCTGACTTTC. This codes for CAISEKSGTGRSSGANVLTF.

This chain links TRBV12-3 or TRBV12-4 with TRBJ1-5; 9 bases align to TRBD1. The CDR3 is made up of 16 amino acids. With 8 bases clipped from V and 2 bases from J, the junction kept 10 bases outside the gene matches. CDR3 sequence reads: CASAGGQGIGNQPQHF. Here the CDR3 DNA reads TGTGCCAGCGCTGGAGGACAGGGGATTGGCAATCAGCCCCAGCATTTT.

The J gene is TRBJ2-7, the V gene TRBV7-2; D remains ambiguous. The CDR3 is 17 amino acids. Germline V gene lookup returns CDR1 SGHTA and CDR2 FQGNSA. V lost 5 bases to trimming and J lost 2 bases, with 22 bases between them. The CDR3 DNA reads as TGTGCCAGCAGCCCCTCTCACGGCTCCCTAGGTCCCTACGAGCAGTACTTC. It yields the protein CASSPSHGSLGPYEQYF.

This clonotype was recorded at least ten times. V is TRBV3-1 and J is TRBJ2-2, with D unresolved. Trimming stripped 3 bases from V and 3 bases from J, with 17 bases between. CDR1 LGHDT and CDR2 YNNKEL come from the germline V gene (reference sequence). CDR3 size: 17 residues. The CDR3 is CASSHGLGQLDTGELFF. CDR3 sequence (DNA): TGTGCCAGCAGCCACGGTTTGGGTCAGCTTGACACCGGGGAGCTGTTTTTT. Complete variable domain (other parts from reference TRBV3-1 and TRBJ2-2): DTAVSQTPKYLVTQMGNDKSIKCEQNLGHDTMYWYKQDSKKFLKIMFSYNNKELIINETVPNRFSPKSPDKAHLNLHINSLELGDSAVYFCASSHGLGQLDTGELFFGEGSRLTVL.

The count of this clonotype is one. This rearrangement joins TRBV9 to TRBJ1-3; D ambiguous. Germline CDR1 reads SGDLS; CDR2 reads YYNGEE. The CDR3 runs 17 residues. Trimming removed 0 bases from V and 2 bases from J, with 15 bases in between. The CDR3, as DNA: TGTGCCAGCAGCGTAGAGTACGCCCCTATACCTGGAAACACCATATATTTT. Translating it yields CASSVEYAPIPGNTIYF.

The rearrangement links TRBV12-3 or TRBV12-4 to TRBJ1-5; 7 bases match TRBD1. The CDR3 length is 14 residues. V dropped 3 bases and J dropped 5; count of bases not matched to a gene: 4. CDR3 DNA: TGTGCCAGCAGTTTCTCAGGGGGGCATCAGCCCCAGCATTTT. This translates into CASSFSGGHQPQHF.

The chain combines TRBV9 with TRBJ2-1; tentatively, D is TRBD1 (6 bases). CDR1 is SGDLS, CDR2 YYNGEE, per germline. This CDR3 is 16 amino acids long. V was trimmed by 0 bases and J by 0 bases, leaving 10 bases between them. The CDR3 protein is CASSVETGFSYNEQFF. As DNA, the CDR3 is TGTGCCAGCAGCGTAGAGACAGGTTTCTCCTACAATGAGCAGTTCTTC.

J is TRBJ1-5 and V is TRBV30; weak D call: TRBD1 (5 bases). Germline CDR1 is GTSNPN and CDR2 is SVGIG (reference sequence). V dropped 6 bases and J dropped 2 bases, with 14 bases sitting between them. The length of the CDR3 is 14 residues. CDR3 sequence reads: CACGDWARNQPQHF. The CDR3, as DNA: TGTGCCTGTGGGGACTGGGCTCGCAATCAGCCCCAGCATTTT.

The chain joins TRBV20-1 to TRBJ2-1; D possibly matches TRBD1 or TRBD2 (5 bases each). The CDR3 is 14 amino acids. V was shortened by 4 bases and J by 6 bases, with 16 bases between the two germline ends. Germline lookup yields CDR1 DFQATT and CDR2 SNEGSKA (reference sequence). The CDR3 reads CSATGLRGLNEQFF. The CDR3, as DNA: TGCAGTGCTACAGGACTCCGGGGCCTCAATGAGCAGTTCTTC.

This clonotype was observed a few times. The chain combines TRBV7-9 with TRBJ2-4; D perhaps matches TRBD1 (6 bases). The V end was cut by 10 bases, the J end by 6 bases, with 13 bases between. The germline CDR1 and CDR2 sequences are SEHNR and FQNEAQ (reference sequence). This CDR3 comprises 12 residues. CDR3 coding DNA: TGTGCCATTGCAGGGGAGACAAACATTCAGTACTTC. Its translation is CAIAGETNIQYF.

There are a few counts of this clonotype. The CDR3 bases are TGTGCCAGCAGACAGGCTTTTGAGCCCCAGCATTTT. Its protein product is CASRQAFEPQHF. The chain employs TRBV2 and TRBJ1-5; possibly TRBD1 for D (5 bases). The CDR3 has 12 amino acids. V lost 6 bases to trimming and J lost 8 bases, with 11 bases between them. The germline V gene encodes CDR1 SNHLY and CDR2 FYNNEI.

This rearrangement joins TRBV7-8 to TRBJ2-3; D remains unclear. The CDR3 covers 15 residues. Germline V lookup: CDR1 SGHVS, CDR2 FQNEAQ. Between the trimmed V and J ends, which lost 1 base and 4 bases, there was a span of 12 bases. The CDR3 reads CASSLGRLGSDTQYF. As DNA, the CDR3 is TGTGCCAGCAGCTTAGGACGCTTGGGTTCAGATACGCAGTATTTT.

This chain links TRBV30 with TRBJ2-7; D may be TRBD1 (7 bases). The CDR3 contains 14 residues. V was cut by 1 base and J by 1 base, with 11 bases left in between. Germline V lookup: CDR1 GTSNPN, CDR2 SVGIG (reference sequence). Here the CDR3 DNA reads TGTGCCTGGAGTGCTCCAGGGGGGTCCTACGAGCAGTACTTC. Translation: CAWSAPGGSYEQYF.